Listed here are 29 T cell receptor beta chains from one sample, sequenced in a study of blood T cells in healthy people across ages. Primed by a sample-barcoded 5' primer and a J-beta primer mix, a second PCR proceeded for 7 to 11 cycles. TCRdb re-analysed the 5' RACE reads in MiXCR, keeping a single row per CDR3 protein. There are 1.5 million to 1.8 million distinct CDR3 sequences in the sample; about 45% occur only once, and 4% lies in the top ten. Sequencing was done on a sample of blood. These receptors were taken from a woman aged 18-29 years in good health.

The chain couples TRBV6-1 to TRBJ1-1; 7 bases match TRBD1. The CDR3 sequence is 14 residues long. J was trimmed by 4 bases and V by 6 bases; bases with no gene match: 8. Per germline, CDR1 MNHNS and CDR2 SASEGT. CDR3 sequence (DNA): TGTGCCAGCAGGGAGACAGGGTTAGTCACTGAAGCTTTCTTT. Protein: CASRETGLVTEAFF.

The chain couples TRBV4-3 to TRBJ1-5; D remains unclear. Germline V lookup: CDR1 LGHNA, CDR2 YSLEER. The V end was cut by 0 bases, the J end by 5 bases, with 14 bases between. The length of the CDR3 is 16 residues. Here the CDR3 DNA reads TGCGCCAGCAGCCAAGATCTGCGGGGAGGGCATCAGCCCCAGCATTTT. Encoded protein: CASSQDLRGGHQPQHF.

This chain connects TRBV20-1 to TRBJ2-3; 14 bases are a match to TRBD2. The CDR3 contains 15 residues. J was trimmed by 9 bases and V by 4 bases; bases with no gene match: 9. Germline values: CDR1 DFQATT, CDR2 SNEGSKA (reference sequence). The chain's CDR3 is CSATLTSGGVGTQYF. In DNA, the CDR3 is TGCAGTGCTACTTTGACTAGCGGGGGGGTAGGGACGCAGTATTTT.

There are a few counts of this clonotype. This sequence joins TRBV6-2 or TRBV6-3 and TRBJ2-3, with TRBD2 matching 8 bases. Germline values: CDR1 MNHEY, CDR2 SVGEGT. The CDR3 length is 13 residues. After removal of 8 bases from V and 1 base from J, the junction contained 2 bases not matched to a gene. The CDR3 protein is CASCGRRTDTQYF. The CDR3 DNA reads TGTGCCAGCTGCGGGAGGCGCACAGATACGCAGTATTTT.

Only a few counts were recorded for this clonotype. The chain combines TRBV12-3 or TRBV12-4 with TRBJ1-1; a possible D gene is TRBD1 (5 bases). The CDR3 spans 15 residues. V was trimmed by 5 bases and J by 2 bases, leaving 15 bases between them. CDR3 nucleotide sequence: TGTGCCAGCAGTCAGCCCGGGGGAGGAAACACTGAAGCTTTCTTT. Its translation: CASSQPGGGNTEAFF.

The chain links TRBV11-2 to TRBJ2-3; tentatively, D is TRBD2 (6 bases). Germline V gene sequence: CDR1 SGHAT, CDR2 FQNNGV. This CDR3 region has 17 residues. V was shortened by 0 bases and J by 2 bases, with 15 bases between the two germline ends. The CDR3 region has the DNA TGTGCCAGCAGCTTAGAGGCGCCGGGAGTAGACACAGATACGCAGTATTTT. Its translation: CASSLEAPGVDTDTQYF.

This clonotype was counted only a few times. The chain joins TRBV12-3 or TRBV12-4 to TRBJ2-5, with D tentatively TRBD1 or TRBD2 (5 bases each). Between the trimmed V and J ends, which lost 5 bases and 11 bases, there was a span of 18 bases. This CDR3 region has 13 residues. The CDR3 protein is CASSRGRYNEQYF. The CDR3 DNA sequence: TGTGCCAGCAGTCGGGGCCGTTACAATGAGCAGTACTTC.

The chain links TRBV28 to TRBJ2-3; D is possibly TRBD1 or TRBD2 (7 bases each). The germline V gene encodes CDR1 MDHEN and CDR2 SYDVKM. Trimming stripped 6 bases from V and 6 bases from J, with 22 bases between. The CDR3 loop spans 16 amino acids. CDR3 bases: TGTGCCAGCAGATTTCCGGGACCTCAGGGGGGGGATACGCAGTATTTT. Encoded protein: CASRFPGPQGGDTQYF. Complete variable domain (other parts from reference TRBV28 and TRBJ2-3): DVKVTQSSRYLVKRTGEKVFLECVQDMDHENMFWYRQDPGLGLRLIYFSYDVKMKEKGDIPEGYSVSREKKERFSLILESASTNQTSMYLCASRFPGPQGGDTQYFGPGTRLTVL.

The J gene is TRBJ2-7, the V gene TRBV2, with D maybe TRBD1 (6 bases). The V gene lost 4 bases and the J gene lost 3 bases, with 10 bases spanning the gap. Germline V CDR1 and CDR2: SNHLY, FYNNEI. The CDR3 has 13 residues. The CDR3 protein is CASSVNRDYEQYF. The CDR3 DNA follows: TGTGCCAGCAGTGTGAACAGGGACTACGAGCAGTACTTC.

The chain has TRBV2 and TRBJ1-1, with D possibly being TRBD1 (6 bases). Germline CDR1 SNHLY, CDR2 FYNNEI. Trimming shortened V by 9 bases and J by 0 bases, and 14 bases separated the two germline ends. The CDR3 loop spans 14 amino acids. The chain's CDR3 is CARRLTGLNTEAFF. CDR3 in DNA: TGTGCCAGAAGACTTACAGGGTTGAACACTGAAGCTTTCTTT.

This clonotype has more than one count but fewer than ten. The chain combines TRBV18 with TRBJ1-2, with D uncertain. Germline loops: CDR1 KGHSH, CDR2 LQKENI. This CDR3 region has 15 residues. The germline V and J ends were trimmed by 1 base and 3 bases, with 12 bases remaining between them. The CDR3 bases are TGTGCCAGCTCACCACAAGACGGCATATACTATGGCTACACCTTC. It is translated as CASSPQDGIYYGYTF. The complete variable domain, with remaining parts taken from reference TRBV18 and TRBJ1-2, reads NAGVMQNPRHLVRRRGQEARLRCSPMKGHSHVYWYRQLPEEGLKFMVYLQKENIIDESGMPKERFSAEFPKEGPSILRIQQVVRGDSAAYFCASSPQDGIYYGYTFGSGTRLTVV.

The table lists this clonotype with a few counts. This chain joins TRBV7-2 and TRBJ2-3, with D maybe TRBD2 (6 bases). The germline V gene has CDR1 SGHTA and CDR2 FQGNSA. The CDR3 spans 15 residues. V lost 2 bases and J lost 0, with 9 bases in between. The CDR3 loop reads CASSLRGDSTDTQYF. Written as DNA, the CDR3 is TGTGCCAGCAGCTTACGCGGGGACAGCACAGATACGCAGTATTTT.

In the case of this clonotype: This clone may be a read error of a much larger clone one base away. The V gene is TRBV2, the J gene TRBJ2-1; D perhaps matches TRBD1 (6 bases). The CDR3 runs 15 residues. Germline-derived CDR1 and CDR2 are SNHLY and FYNNEI. DNA of the CDR3: TGTGCCAGCAGTGAAGGGACAGTCTCCCACAATGAGCAGTTCTTC. Protein product: CASSEGTVSHNEQFF.

The chain is built from TRBV25-1 and TRBJ1-1; unclear D gene. Between the trimmed V and J ends, which lost 4 bases and 5 bases, there was a span of 11 bases. From germline, CDR1 is MGHDK and CDR2 SYGVNS. The CDR3 loop spans 13 amino acids. CDR3 sequence reads: CASSVKGSTEAFF. The CDR3 DNA reads TGTGCCAGCAGTGTTAAAGGGAGTACTGAAGCTTTCTTT.

A few counts support this clonotype. The chain is built from TRBV5-4 and TRBJ1-5; D gene ambiguous. The CDR3 is 11 residues long. Germline-derived CDR1 and CDR2 are SGHNT and YYREEE (reference sequence). The ends were cut back, 5 bases at V and 6 bases at J, with 6 bases in the middle. In DNA, the CDR3 is TGTGCCAGCAGAGGCCTTCAGCCCCAGCATTTT. The encoded protein is CASRGLQPQHF.

V gene TRBV7-2 combines with J gene TRBJ1-1; D uncertain. The germline V and J ends were trimmed by 0 bases and 0 bases, with 11 bases remaining between them. Germline CDR1 is SGHTA and CDR2 is FQGNSA. The CDR3 has 16 residues. CDR3 residues: CASSLAGAGMNTEAFF. The CDR3 DNA is TGTGCCAGCAGCTTAGCCGGCGCAGGCATGAACACTGAAGCTTTCTTT.

The chain recombines TRBV7-2 with TRBJ2-7, with TRBD1 identical over 8 bases. With V trimmed by 5 bases and J by 3 bases, 6 bases remained unmatched. Germline CDR1 is SGHTA and CDR2 is FQGNSA. This CDR3 has 14 amino acids. The CDR3 bases are TGTGCCAGCAGCCCCCGACAGGGGATCTACGAGCAGTACTTC. Translating gives CASSPRQGIYEQYF.

This clonotype was seen only a few times. This chain links TRBV4-3 with TRBJ2-6, with 10 bases lining up with TRBD1. V lost 5 bases and J lost 3; bases outside the gene matches: 7. This CDR3 region has 17 residues. Germline CDR1 is LGHNA and CDR2 is YSLEER. The CDR3 sequence is CASSYRDRGFGANVLTF. The DNA of the CDR3 is TGCGCCAGCAGCTACCGGGACAGGGGATTTGGGGCCAACGTCCTGACTTTC.

This clonotype occurred a few times. The CDR3: CSARADGETQYF. The CDR3, as DNA: TGCAGTGCTAGGGCTGACGGGGAGACCCAGTACTTC. The rearrangement links TRBV20-1 to TRBJ2-7; no clear D. The J call is doubtful: the DNA matches TRBJ2-5 better. The CDR3 covers 12 residues. The V gene's germline CDR1 is DFQATT and CDR2 SNEGSKA (reference sequence).

The chain uses TRBV10-3 and TRBJ2-5; TRBD1 agrees at 7 bases. Germline loops: CDR1 ENHRY, CDR2 SYGVKD. The CDR3 has 13 residues. The V gene end was trimmed by 6 bases and the J gene end by 3 bases; junction bases not matched to a gene: 4. In nucleotides, the CDR3 is TGTGCCATCAGACCGGGACAGAAAGAGACCCAGTACTTC. Amino acid sequence: CAIRPGQKETQYF.

This clonotype was counted a few times. The chain is built from TRBV12-3 or TRBV12-4 and TRBJ1-1, with D hard to call. With 7 bases removed from V and 2 bases from J, the gap between germline ends came to 11 bases. There are 13 residues in the CDR3. As DNA, the CDR3 is TGTGCCAGCACCTTGACGGCTAACACTGAAGCTTTCTTT. Translation: CASTLTANTEAFF.

This clonotype turned up a few times. The rearrangement uses TRBV19 and TRBJ2-7; possible D gene TRBD2, 6 bases. Per the germline V gene, CDR1 is LNHDA and CDR2 is SQIVND (reference sequence). The CDR3 totals 16 residues. Between the trimmed V and J ends, which lost 3 bases and 4 bases, there was a span of 19 bases. The DNA for the CDR3 is TGTGCCAGTAGTATGAGGAGGAGGGGCCAGCGGTACGAGCAGTACTTC. Translated, it gives CASSMRRRGQRYEQYF.

This clonotype occurred a few times. This chain connects TRBV5-6 to TRBJ1-1; the D gene is possibly TRBD1 (6 bases). The CDR3 has 14 residues. Germline CDR1 is SGHDT and CDR2 is YYEEEE. The V gene lost 4 bases and the J gene lost 9 bases, with 19 bases spanning the gap. In DNA form, the CDR3 reads TGTGCCAGCAGCAACGGACAGTCCCCAGCAAAAGCTTTCTTT. It translates to CASSNGQSPAKAFF.

A remark on this clonotype: A read error is possible here, since a much larger clone lies one base away. The chain carries TRBV20-1 and TRBJ2-1; TRBD2 agrees at 13 bases. Germline CDR1 and CDR2: DFQATT and SNEGSKA (reference sequence). This CDR3 region has 15 residues. The V segment lost 3 bases and the J segment 6 bases; nucleotides outside the gene matches: 5. CDR3 sequence (DNA): TGCAGTGCTAGTGAGGGACTAGCGGGAATCAATGAGCAGTTCTTC. This encodes CSASEGLAGINEQFF.

The chain uses TRBV20-1 and TRBJ2-1, with D unresolved. The germline V gene has CDR1 DFQATT and CDR2 SNEGSKA (reference sequence). This CDR3 region has 14 residues. With 2 bases removed from V and 0 bases from J, the gap between germline ends came to 8 bases. CDR3 nucleotides: TGCAGTGCTAGAAGGGCCGCCTCCTACAATGAGCAGTTCTTC. Residues: CSARRAASYNEQFF.

The chain joins TRBV29-1 to TRBJ1-1, with D unresolved. CDR1 SQVTM and CDR2 ANQGSEA come from the germline V gene. V was pared by 4 bases and J by 3 bases, with 15 bases between. This CDR3 comprises 14 residues. CDR3 amino acids: CSVVGRLQDTEAFF. Written as DNA, the CDR3 is TGCAGCGTTGTGGGCAGGCTGCAGGACACTGAAGCTTTCTTT. Using reference TRBV29-1 and TRBJ1-1 for the parts outside the CDR3, the full variable domain is SAVISQKPSRDICQRGTSLTIQCQVDSQVTMMFWYRQQPGQSLTLIATANQGSEATYESGFVIDKFPISRPNLTFSTLTVSNMSPEDSSIYLCSVVGRLQDTEAFFGQGTRLTVV.

The J gene is TRBJ2-5, the V gene TRBV20-1; D might be TRBD2 (5 bases). Trimming pared 7 bases from V and 6 bases from J, leaving 15 bases between. CDR1 and CDR2 (germline): DFQATT, SNEGSKA (reference sequence). The CDR3 extends over 12 amino acids. CDR3 nucleotides: TGCAGTGGTACCAGTGGAGGACAGACCCAGTACTTC. Amino acid sequence: CSGTSGGQTQYF.

This chain links TRBV30 with TRBJ2-4; tentative D call: TRBD1 (5 bases). The assigned J gene may be wrong: the sequence end matches TRBJ2-7 better. Germline loops: CDR1 GTSNPN, CDR2 SVGIG (reference sequence). The CDR3 totals 12 residues. The CDR3 DNA follows: TGTGCCTGGAGTACAGGACCCTACGAGCAGTACTTC. Protein sequence: CAWSTGPYEQYF.

The sample holds one count of this clonotype. CDR3 amino acids: CAWTKGPNSGNTIYF. CDR3 nucleotide sequence: TGTGCCTGGACTAAAGGGCCCAACTCTGGAAACACCATATATTTT. The chain employs TRBV30 and TRBJ1-3, with D uncertain. The CDR3 consists of 15 residues. The germline CDR1 and CDR2 sequences are GTSNPN and SVGIG (reference sequence). The V end lost 4 bases, the J end lost 0 bases, and 13 bases lay between the germline ends.